The present entry profiles one T cell receptor (beta chain) with its context. Its antigen remains unknown. Other DNA sequences of this sample code for an identical CDR3. The protocol was immunoSEQ multiplex PCR, while the TCRdb copy is restricted to in-frame clones and leaves out a portion. Of 95,000 to 150,000 clones in the sample, approximately 83% are singletons; the top ten hold more than 7.5%. Germline CDR1 reads DFQATT; CDR2 reads SNEGSKA (reference sequence). This CDR3 spans 10 amino acids. With V trimmed by 5 bases and J by 7 bases, 0 bases remained unmatched. The data originate from a study of T cell responses to AZD1222 COVID-19 vaccine. General observations from the study: Rises in breadth and depth of Spike-specific TCRs came after two AZD1222 doses. No repertoire was sampled before or during the peak T cell response, only after it. Donors were largely white British and mainly female; clonal diversity was possibly underestimated.

The clonotype comes from an adult in good health. The sample consisted of peripheral blood, taken on day 0 of AZD1222 vaccination. This rearrangement joins TRBV20-1 to TRBJ1-2, with 8 bases matching TRBD1. The DNA of the CDR3 is TGCAGTGCTGACAGGGGTGGCTACACCTTC. It is translated as CSADRGGYTF.